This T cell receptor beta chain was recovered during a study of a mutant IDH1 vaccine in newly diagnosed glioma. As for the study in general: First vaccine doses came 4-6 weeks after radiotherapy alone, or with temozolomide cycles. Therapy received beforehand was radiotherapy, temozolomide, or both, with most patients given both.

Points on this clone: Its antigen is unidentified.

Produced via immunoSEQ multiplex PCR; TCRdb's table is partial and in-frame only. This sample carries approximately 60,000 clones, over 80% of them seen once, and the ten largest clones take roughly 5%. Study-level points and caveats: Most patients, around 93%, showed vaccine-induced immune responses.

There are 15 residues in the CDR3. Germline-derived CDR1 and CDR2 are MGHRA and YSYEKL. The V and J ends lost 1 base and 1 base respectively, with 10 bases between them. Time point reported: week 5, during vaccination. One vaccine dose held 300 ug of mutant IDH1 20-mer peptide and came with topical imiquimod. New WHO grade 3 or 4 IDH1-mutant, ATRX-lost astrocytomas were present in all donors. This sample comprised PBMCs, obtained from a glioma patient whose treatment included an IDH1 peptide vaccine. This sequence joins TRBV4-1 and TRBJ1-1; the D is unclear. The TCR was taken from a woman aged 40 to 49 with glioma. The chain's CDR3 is CASSQVAGRNTEAFF. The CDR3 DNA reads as TGCGCCAGCAGCCAAGTAGCGGGTCGGAACACTGAAGCTTTCTTT.